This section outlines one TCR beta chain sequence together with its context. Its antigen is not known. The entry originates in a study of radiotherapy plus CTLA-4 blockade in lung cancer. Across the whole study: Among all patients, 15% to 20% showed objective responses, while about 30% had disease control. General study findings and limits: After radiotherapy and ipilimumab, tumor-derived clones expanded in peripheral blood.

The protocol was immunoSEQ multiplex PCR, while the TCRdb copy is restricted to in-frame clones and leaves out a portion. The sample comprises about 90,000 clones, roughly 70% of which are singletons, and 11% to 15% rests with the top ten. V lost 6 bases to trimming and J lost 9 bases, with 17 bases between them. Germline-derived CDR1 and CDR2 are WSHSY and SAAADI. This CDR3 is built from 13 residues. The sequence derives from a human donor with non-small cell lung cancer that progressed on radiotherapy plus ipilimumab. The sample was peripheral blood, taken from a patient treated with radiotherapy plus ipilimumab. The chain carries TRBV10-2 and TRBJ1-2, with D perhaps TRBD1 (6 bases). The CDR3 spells CASSEQGDRSYTF. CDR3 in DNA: TGCGCCAGCAGCGAACAGGGAGATCGGAGCTACACCTTC.